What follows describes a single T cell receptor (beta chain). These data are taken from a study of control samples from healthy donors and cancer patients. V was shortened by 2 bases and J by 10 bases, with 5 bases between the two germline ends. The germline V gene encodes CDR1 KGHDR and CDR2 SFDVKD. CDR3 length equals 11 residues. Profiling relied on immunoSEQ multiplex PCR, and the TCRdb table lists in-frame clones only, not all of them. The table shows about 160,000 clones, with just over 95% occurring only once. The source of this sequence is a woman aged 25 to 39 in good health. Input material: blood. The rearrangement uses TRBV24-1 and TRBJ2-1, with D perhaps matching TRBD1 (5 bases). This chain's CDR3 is CATSDWTEQFF. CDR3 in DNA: TGTGCCACCAGTGATTGGACAGAGCAGTTCTTC.